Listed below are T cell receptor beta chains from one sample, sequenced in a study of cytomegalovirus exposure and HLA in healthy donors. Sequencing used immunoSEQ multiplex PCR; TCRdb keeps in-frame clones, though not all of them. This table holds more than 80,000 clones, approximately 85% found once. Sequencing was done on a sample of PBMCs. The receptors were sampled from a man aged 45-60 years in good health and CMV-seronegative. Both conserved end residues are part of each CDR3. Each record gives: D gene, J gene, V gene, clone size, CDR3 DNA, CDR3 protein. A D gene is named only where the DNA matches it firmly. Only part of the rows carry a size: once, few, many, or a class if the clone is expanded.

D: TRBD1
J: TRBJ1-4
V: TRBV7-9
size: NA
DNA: TGTGCCAGCAGTCGTACAGGGGGCGGAGGCAGAAAACTGTTTTTT
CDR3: CASSRTGGGGRKLFF

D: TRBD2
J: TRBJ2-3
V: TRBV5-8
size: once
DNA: TGTGCCAGCAGCTTGGGCCGGGGGGTCACAGATACGCAGTATTTT
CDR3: CASSLGRGVTDTQYF

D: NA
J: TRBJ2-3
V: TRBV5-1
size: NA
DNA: TGCGCCAGCAGCTCCTCCGTTCCTAGCACAGATACGCAGTATTTT
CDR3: CASSSSVPSTDTQYF

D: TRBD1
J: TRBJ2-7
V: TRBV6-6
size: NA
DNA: TGTGCCAGCAGTTACGGGACAGGGGCCTACGAGCAGTACTTC
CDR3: CASSYGTGAYEQYF

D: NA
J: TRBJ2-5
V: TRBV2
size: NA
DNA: TGTGCCAGCAGCGAAATAAGTAGCCAAGAGACCCAGTACTTC
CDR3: CASSEISSQETQYF

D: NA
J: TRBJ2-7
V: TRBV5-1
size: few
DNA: TGCGCCAGCAGCTACCGGCGGACACCAGCCTACGAGCAGTACTTC
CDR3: CASSYRRTPAYEQYF

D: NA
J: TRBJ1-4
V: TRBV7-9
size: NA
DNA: TGTGCCAGCCAGAGACAGGACCGGGAAAAACTGTTTTTT
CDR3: CASQRQDREKLFF

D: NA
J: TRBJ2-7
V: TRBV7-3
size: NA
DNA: TGTGCCACCCTGGGAGCTTCCTACGAGCAGTACTTC
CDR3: CATLGASYEQYF

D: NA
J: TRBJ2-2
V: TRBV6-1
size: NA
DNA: TGTGCCAGCTGGAGGGGGCCGGGCACCGGGGAGCTGTTTTTT
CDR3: CASWRGPGTGELFF

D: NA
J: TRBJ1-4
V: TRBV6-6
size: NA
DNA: TGTGCCAGCAGTTTATTGGGGCAGGGCGATGAAAAACTGTTTTTT
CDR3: CASSLLGQGDEKLFF

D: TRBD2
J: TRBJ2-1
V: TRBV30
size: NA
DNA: TGTGCCTGGAGTGTTGCGCTAGCGGGGGTCTACAATGAGCAGTTCTTC
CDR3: CAWSVALAGVYNEQFF

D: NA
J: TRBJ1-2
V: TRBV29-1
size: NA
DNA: TGCAGCTTCAACAGTCCTTTATATGGCTACACCTTC
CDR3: CSFNSPLYGYTF

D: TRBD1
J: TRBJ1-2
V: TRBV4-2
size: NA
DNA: TGTGCCAGCAGCCAAGGCCCAGGGGGCAGCAGTTATGGCTACACCTTC
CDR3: CASSQGPGGSSYGYTF

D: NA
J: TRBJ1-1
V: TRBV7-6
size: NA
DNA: TGTGCCAGCAGCTTAGTGAGAGGGGAGGTGAACACTGAAGCTTTCTTT
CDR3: CASSLVRGEVNTEAFF

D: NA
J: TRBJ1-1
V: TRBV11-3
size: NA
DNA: TGTGCCAGCAGCTTTAATTTGAACACTGAAGCTTTCTTT
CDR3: CASSFNLNTEAFF

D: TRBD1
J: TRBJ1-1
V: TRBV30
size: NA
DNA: TGTGCCTGGACCCGGGACAGAGGGATCGCTGAAGCTTTCTTT
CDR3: CAWTRDRGIAEAFF

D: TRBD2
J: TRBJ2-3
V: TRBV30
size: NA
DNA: TGTGCCTGGGAGATACAGGTAGAGCGGGGAGGCCGCACAGATACGCAGTATTTT
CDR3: CAWEIQVERGGRTDTQYF

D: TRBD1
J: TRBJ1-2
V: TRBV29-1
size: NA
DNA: TGCAGCGTTGTTCCGACAGGGGTCTATGGCTACACCTTC
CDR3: CSVVPTGVYGYTF

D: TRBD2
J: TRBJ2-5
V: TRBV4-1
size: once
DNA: TGCGCCAGCAGCCAGGGAGGGGAAGAGACCCAGTACTTC
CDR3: CASSQGGEETQYF

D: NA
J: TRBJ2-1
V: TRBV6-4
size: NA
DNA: TGTGCCAGACTCCCGGTCAATGAGCAGTTCTTC
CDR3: CARLPVNEQFF

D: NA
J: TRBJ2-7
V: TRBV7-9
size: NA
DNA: TGTGCCAGCAGCGCGCGTTGGGACGGGAGATACGAGCAGTACTTC
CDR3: CASSARWDGRYEQYF

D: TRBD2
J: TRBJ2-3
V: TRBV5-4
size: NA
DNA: TGTGCCAGCAGCCCTAGAGGCGGGAGAAGTATGGGAGATACGCAGTATTTT
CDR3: CASSPRGGRSMGDTQYF

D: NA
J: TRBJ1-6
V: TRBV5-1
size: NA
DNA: TGCGCCAGCAGCTTAGAGAGGTCCTATAATTCACCCCTCCACTTT
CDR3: CASSLERSYNSPLHF

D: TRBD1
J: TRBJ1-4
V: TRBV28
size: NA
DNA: TGTGCCAGCAGTTTGGGACAGGGCTTTGAAAAACTGTTTTTT
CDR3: CASSLGQGFEKLFF

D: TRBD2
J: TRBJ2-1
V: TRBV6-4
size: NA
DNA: TGTGCCAGCAGTGTGACTAGCGGGGGTACGGGTGAGCAGTTCTTC
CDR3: CASSVTSGGTGEQFF

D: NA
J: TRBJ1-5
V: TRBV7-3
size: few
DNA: TGTGCCAGCAGCTCTCAACCTTCCGGGCCCCAGCATTTT
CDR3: CASSSQPSGPQHF

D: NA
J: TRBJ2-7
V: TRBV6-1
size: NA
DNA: TGTGCCAGCAGGAGTCCAGGGGCGGCCTACGAGCAGTACTTC
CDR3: CASRSPGAAYEQYF

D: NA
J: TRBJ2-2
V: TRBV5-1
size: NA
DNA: TGCGCCAGCAGCTTGGGGCCCACAGAGAACACCGGGGAGCTGTTTTTT
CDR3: CASSLGPTENTGELFF

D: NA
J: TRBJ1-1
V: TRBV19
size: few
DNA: TGTGCCAGTATCAGGCAGCCGAACACTGAAGCTTTCTTT
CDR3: CASIRQPNTEAFF

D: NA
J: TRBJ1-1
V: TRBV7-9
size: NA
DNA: TGTGCCAGCAGCTTAGAAGGGTTGGGAAGGGGGACGAACACTGAAGCTTTCTTT
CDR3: CASSLEGLGRGTNTEAFF

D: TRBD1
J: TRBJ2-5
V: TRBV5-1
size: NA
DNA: TGCGCCAGCAGCATTTCGACAGGGTTTGCAGAGACCCAGTACTTC
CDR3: CASSISTGFAETQYF

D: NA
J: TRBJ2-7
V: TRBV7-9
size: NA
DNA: TGTGCCAGCAGCTTACCCAATCCCGGCGAGCAGTACTTC
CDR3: CASSLPNPGEQYF

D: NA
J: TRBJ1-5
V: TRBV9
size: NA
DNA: TGTGCCAGCAGCTCGGCAGGGCGGGGCGGTCCCCAGCATTTT
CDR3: CASSSAGRGGPQHF

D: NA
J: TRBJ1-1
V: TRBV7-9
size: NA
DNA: TGTGCCAGCAGCTCTCACAGCATGAACACTGAAGCTTTCTTT
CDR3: CASSSHSMNTEAFF

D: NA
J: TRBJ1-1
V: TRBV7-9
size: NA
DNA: TGTTCCGGGAAGGGCTCGAACACTGAAGCTTTCTTT
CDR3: CSGKGSNTEAFF

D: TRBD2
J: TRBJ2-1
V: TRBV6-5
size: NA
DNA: TGTGCCAGCAGTCGGGGACTAGCGGGGAGGCAGTTCTTC
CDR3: CASSRGLAGRQFF

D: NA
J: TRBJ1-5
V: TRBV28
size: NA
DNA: TGTGCCAGCAGTTCCACAGGGACAAATCAGCCCCAGCATTTT
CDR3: CASSSTGTNQPQHF

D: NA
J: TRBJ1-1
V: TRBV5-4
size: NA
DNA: TGTGCCAGCAGCCCACAGGGCGGCACTGAAGCTTTCTTT
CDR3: CASSPQGGTEAFF

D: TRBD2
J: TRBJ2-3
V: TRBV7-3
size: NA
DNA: TGTGCCAGCAGCTTATTTAGCGGGGGGGCCATAGATACGCAGTATTTT
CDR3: CASSLFSGGAIDTQYF

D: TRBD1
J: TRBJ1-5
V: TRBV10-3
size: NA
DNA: TGTGCCATCAGTCGACAGGGCAGGAATCAGCCCCAGCATTTT
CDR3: CAISRQGRNQPQHF

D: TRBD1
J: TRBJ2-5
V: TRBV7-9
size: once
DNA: TGTGCCAGCTCTCGACAGGGGCTACTCGAGACCCAGTACTTC
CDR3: CASSRQGLLETQYF

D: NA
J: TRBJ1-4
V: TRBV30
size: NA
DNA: TGTGCCTGGAGTGTCAAGCAGGTAGACATTGAAAAACTGTTTTTT
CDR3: CAWSVKQVDIEKLFF

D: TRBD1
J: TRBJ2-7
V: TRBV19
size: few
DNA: TGTGCCGTCGGACAGGGCTACGAGCAGTACTTC
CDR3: CAVGQGYEQYF

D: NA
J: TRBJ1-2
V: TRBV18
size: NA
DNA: TGTGCCAGCTCACCAAAGGTCAGGGAAGGATCAGGAGGCTACACCTTC
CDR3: CASSPKVREGSGGYTF

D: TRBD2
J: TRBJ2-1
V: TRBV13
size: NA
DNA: TGTGCCAGCAGCTACGGGACTAGCGGGAACAATGAGCAGTTCTTC
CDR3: CASSYGTSGNNEQFF

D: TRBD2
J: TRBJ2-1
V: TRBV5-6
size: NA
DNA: TGTGCCAGCAGCTTGGGTTGGGCGGGGGGGATAATAGCCTACAATGAGCAGTTCTTC
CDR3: CASSLGWAGGIIAYNEQFF

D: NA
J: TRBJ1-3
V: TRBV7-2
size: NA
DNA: TGTGCCAGCCGCAGGGATTCCTCTGGAAACACCATATATTTT
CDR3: CASRRDSSGNTIYF

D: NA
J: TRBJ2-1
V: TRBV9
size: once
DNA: TGTGCCAGCAGCGTAGAAGGGGGGGGACTTCAGTTCTTC
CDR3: CASSVEGGGLQFF

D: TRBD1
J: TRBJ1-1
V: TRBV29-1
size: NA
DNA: TGCAGCTCCCACCTCGGACAGGGGAACACTGAAGCTTTCTTT
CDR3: CSSHLGQGNTEAFF

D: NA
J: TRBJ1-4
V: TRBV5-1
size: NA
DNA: TGCGCCAGCAGCCCAAACTCGGCAACTAATGAAAAACTGTTTTTT
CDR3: CASSPNSATNEKLFF

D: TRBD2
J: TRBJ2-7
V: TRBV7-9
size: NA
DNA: TGTGCCAGCAGCCTGAGTGGTCTAGCGGGGGGACAGCAGTACTTC
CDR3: CASSLSGLAGGQQYF

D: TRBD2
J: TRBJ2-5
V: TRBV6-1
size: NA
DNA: TGTGCCAGCAGTATACTCGGGGGGGCACAAGAGACCCAGTACTTC
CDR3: CASSILGGAQETQYF

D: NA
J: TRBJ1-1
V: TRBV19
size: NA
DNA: TGTGCCAGTCTGCGTCAGGGGATAAACACTAAAGCTTTCTTT
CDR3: CASLRQGINTKAFF

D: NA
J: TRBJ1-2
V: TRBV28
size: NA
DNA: TGTGCAGGCGAGTCAGGGTTTGGAAATGGCTACACCTTC
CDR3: CAGESGFGNGYTF

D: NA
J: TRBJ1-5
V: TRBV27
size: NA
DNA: TGTGCCAGCAGTGTTGGACAGTATCATCAGCCCCAGCATTTT
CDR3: CASSVGQYHQPQHF